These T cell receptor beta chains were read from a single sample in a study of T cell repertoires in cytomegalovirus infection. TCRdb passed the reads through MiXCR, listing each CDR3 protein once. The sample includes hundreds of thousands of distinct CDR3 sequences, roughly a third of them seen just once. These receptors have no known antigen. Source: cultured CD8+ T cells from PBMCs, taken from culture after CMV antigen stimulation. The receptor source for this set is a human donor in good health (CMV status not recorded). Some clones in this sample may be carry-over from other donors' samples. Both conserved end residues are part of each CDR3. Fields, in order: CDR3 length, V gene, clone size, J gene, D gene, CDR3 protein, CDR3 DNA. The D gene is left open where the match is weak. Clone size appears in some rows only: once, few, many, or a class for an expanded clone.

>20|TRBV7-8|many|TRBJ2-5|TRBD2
CASSLAVGTSGGEDQETQYF
TGTGCCAGCAGCTTAGCGGTCGGGACTAGCGGGGGAGAGGACCAAGAGACCCAGTACTTC
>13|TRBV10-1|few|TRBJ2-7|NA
CANKTGRSYEQYF
TGCGCCAATAAAACGGGGCGCTCCTACGAGCAGTACTTC
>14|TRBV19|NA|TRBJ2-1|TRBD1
CASSIRDRLHEQFF
TGTGCCAGTAGTATAAGGGACAGGTTGCATGAGCAGTTCTTC
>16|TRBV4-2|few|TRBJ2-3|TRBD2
CASSQKPGLTTDTQYF
TGTGCCAGCAGCCAAAAACCGGGACTAACCACAGATACGCAGTATTTT
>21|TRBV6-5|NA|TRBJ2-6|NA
CASSYSLYEGPGRSGANVLTF
TGTGCCAGCAGTTACTCACTATATGAGGGACCCGGGAGATCTGGGGCCAACGTCCTGACTTTC
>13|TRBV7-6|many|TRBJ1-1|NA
CASSSLDGSGAFF
TGTGCCAGCAGCTCGTTGGACGGGTCGGGAGCTTTCTTT
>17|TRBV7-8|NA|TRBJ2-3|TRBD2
CASSTGTSGGASDTQYF
TGTGCCAGCAGCACCGGGACTAGCGGGGGGGCCTCAGATACGCAGTATTTT
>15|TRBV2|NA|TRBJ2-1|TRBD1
CASSSRQGGWNEQFF
TGTGCCAGCAGCTCTCGACAGGGGGGGTGGAATGAGCAGTTCTTC
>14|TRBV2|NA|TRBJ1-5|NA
CASRPRAANQPQHF
TGTGCCAGCAGGCCCAGGGCCGCAAATCAGCCCCAGCATTTT
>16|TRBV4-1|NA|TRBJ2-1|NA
CASSQVPGSAYNEQFF
TGCGCCAGCAGCCAAGTTCCAGGGAGTGCCTACAATGAGCAGTTCTTC
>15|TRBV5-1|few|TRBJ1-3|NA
CASSLDANSGNTIYF
TGCGCCAGCAGCTTGGACGCCAACTCTGGAAACACCATATATTTT